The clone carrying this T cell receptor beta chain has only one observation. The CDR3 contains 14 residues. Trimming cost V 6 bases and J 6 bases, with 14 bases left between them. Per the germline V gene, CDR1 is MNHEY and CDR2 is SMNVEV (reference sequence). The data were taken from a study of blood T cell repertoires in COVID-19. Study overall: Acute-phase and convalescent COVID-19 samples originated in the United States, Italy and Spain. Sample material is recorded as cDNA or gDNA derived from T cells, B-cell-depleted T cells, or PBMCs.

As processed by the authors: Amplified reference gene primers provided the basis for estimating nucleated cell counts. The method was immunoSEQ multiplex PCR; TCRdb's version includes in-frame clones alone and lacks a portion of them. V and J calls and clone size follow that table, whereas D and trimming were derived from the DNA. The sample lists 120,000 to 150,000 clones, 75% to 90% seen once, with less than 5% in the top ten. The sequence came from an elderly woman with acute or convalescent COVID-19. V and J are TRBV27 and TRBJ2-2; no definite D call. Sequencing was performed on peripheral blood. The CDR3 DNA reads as TGTGCCAGCAGCTACGGTTTTAGTCCCGGGGAGCTGTTTTTT. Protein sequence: CASSYGFSPGELFF.